This T cell receptor beta chain originates from a study of T cell responses to AZD1222 COVID-19 vaccine (dated by TCRdb to 2020 to 2023). With respect to the entire study: AZD1222 recipients with second doses at about 4 weeks or about 12 weeks were pooled, because spike-specific TCR depth and breadth did not differ between schedules. TCR sequencing was performed for roughly 250 trial participants, of whom about 200 were given two doses of AZD1222 and 26 were given two doses of MenACWY control vaccine. Enrollment into the trials was organized by age into subgroups of 18-55, 56-69 and 70-plus years, and those subgroups contained around 150, 28 and 57 TCR-sequenced participants, respectively.

The time point label on this specimen signifies: baseline before first vaccination. Samples from vaccinated people were obtained from the UK trials COV001 and COV002, which included a single-blind randomized controlled phase 2/3 trial of AZD1222 (ChAdOx1 nCoV-19) in healthy adults. Trial participant PBMC samples were collected at day 0 and day 28 after the second dose for TCRbeta chain sequencing. A note on this clone: It has no known antigen specificity. Within one base of it there is no much larger clone, and no base qualities were kept. The sample has other DNA sequences that encode this CDR3 too.

General study outcomes and caveats: After two AZD1222 doses, spike-specific TCR breadth and depth were significantly higher than at day 0 and than in MenACWY recipients. Because no day 14 peak-response samples were available, repertoires were characterized only after the peak T cell response. Reportedly, almost half of the unique spike-specific TCRs recognized epitopes lying outside the regions that are mutated in the B.1.351 and B.1.1.7 variants. Conclusions about previously exposed vaccinees were limited because only six AZD1222 recipients were SARS-CoV-2 seropositive at baseline. Participants were mostly white British and included more females than males, and it was suggested by the authors that clonal diversity may have been underestimated. Vaccine-associated CD4 TCRs spanned the whole spike protein, with dominant responses in regions 160-218 and 743-854. In the small 56-69-year group, the increase in depth fell short of significance, most likely because of low power.

The CDR3 regions of human TCRbeta chains were analyzed by immunosequencing. The paper's data handling went like this. Repertoire TCRs were matched against a reference library of SARS-CoV-2-specific TCRs generated with the MIRA antigen-specificity platform. Breadth meant the fraction of unique TCRs that were SARS-CoV-2-associated, whereas depth meant the fraction of total T cells that were SARS-CoV-2-associated. Using the MIRA data, each spike-specific TCR was assigned both to the spike region to which the TCR was reactive and to a CD4 or CD8 class. Log10-transformed breadth and depth values were compared by one-way ANOVA with Sidak's multiple comparisons tests. TCRdb took over this immuneACCESS table, retaining in-frame rearrangements with V and J assigned. Such tables are incomplete; in checked studies, under half of the missing clones stem from an unresolved V gene, and the remainder is unexplained. That table is the source of V, J and clone size, and D and trimming were worked out from the DNA. In this sample the table shows more than 100,000 clones, less than 90% of which occur a single time. The ten largest clones capture about 2.4% of the sample.

V is clipped by 0 bases and J by 3 bases, and the sequence between their germline boundaries is 3 bases long. The CDR3 has 11 amino acids, counting the end cysteine and phenylalanine. The retained sequence is limited to the CDR3, 33 bases, with the frame set at the first base. From the germline V gene (reference sequence), CDR1 is GTSNPN and CDR2 is SVGIG. Sample: peripheral blood, taken on day 0 of AZD1222 vaccination. The sequence derives from an adult in good health. The rearranged chain carries TRBV30 and TRBJ2-7; the D gene assignment is ambiguous. In nucleotide form, the sequence is TGTGCCTGGAGTGTAAGCTACGAGCAGTACTTC. It codes for CAWSVSYEQYF.